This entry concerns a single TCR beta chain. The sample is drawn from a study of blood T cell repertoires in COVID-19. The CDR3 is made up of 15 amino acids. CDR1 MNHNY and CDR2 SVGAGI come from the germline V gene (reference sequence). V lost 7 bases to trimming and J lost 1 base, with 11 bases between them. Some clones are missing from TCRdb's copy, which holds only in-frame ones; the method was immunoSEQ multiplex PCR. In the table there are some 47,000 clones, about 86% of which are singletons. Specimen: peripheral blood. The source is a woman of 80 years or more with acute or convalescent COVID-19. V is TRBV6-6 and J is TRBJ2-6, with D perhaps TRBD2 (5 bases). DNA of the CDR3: TGTGCCAGCACCACGGGCGGGTCTGGGGCCAACGTCCTGACTTTC. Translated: CASTTGGSGANVLTF.